This T cell receptor (beta chain) emerged from a study of T cell repertoires in cytomegalovirus infection. Overall study: Shared public TCR beta signatures pointed to both CMV infection and a matching HLA type.

This clonotype was seen a handful of times. Germline V gene sequence: CDR1 KGHSH, CDR2 LQKENI. V was shortened by 3 bases and J by 0 bases, with 9 bases between the two germline ends. The CDR3 contains 16 residues. TCRdb fed the reads into MiXCR, producing one record per CDR3 protein. The sample consists of 490,000 or so distinct CDR3 sequences, 10% to 12% of them appearing once. Sequenced: PBMCs. The gene calls are TRBV18 and TRBJ2-6; unclear D gene. The TCR comes from a human donor in good health (CMV status not recorded). Some clones in this sample may be carry-over from other donors' samples. The CDR3 DNA sequence: TGTGCCAGCTCACCGGTGGAAAGCTCTGGGGCCAACGTCCTGACTTTC. Protein sequence: CASSPVESSGANVLTF.